These T cell receptor beta chains were read from a single sample in a study of response to subunit inactivated influenza vaccine. Each CDR3 protein is one row after TCRdb ran MiXCR on the RT-PCR reads. The sample contains about 500,000 distinct CDR3 sequences, 15% to 20% of which appear only once. The sample in question was CD4+ T cells sorted from PBMCs, obtained less than 30 months after vaccination. Every receptor here comes from a man aged 45 to 75 who received an inactivated influenza vaccine. The CDR3 runs from the conserved cysteine through the conserved F or W. The D gene is left open where the match is weak. Only part of the rows carry a size: once, few, many, or a class if the clone is expanded.

>TRBV5-6|.|.|TRBJ1-5
CASSLGQLRNQPQHF
TGTGCCAGCAGCTTGGGTCAGCTTCGAAATCAGCCCCAGCATTTT
>TRBV29-1|few|TRBD1|TRBJ2-3
CSTRTGFSTDTQYF
TGCAGCACTAGGACAGGCTTTAGCACAGATACGCAGTATTTT
>TRBV12-3/TRBV12-4|many|.|TRBJ2-1
CASSGGTRGQFF
TGTGCCAGCAGTGGAGGGACTCGGGGGCAGTTCTTC
>TRBV20-1|.|.|TRBJ2-3
CSARGGGGDTDTQYF
TGCAGTGCTAGGGGTGGGGGAGGAGACACAGATACGCAGTATTTT
>TRBV29-1|.|TRBD1|TRBJ2-7
CSVPGQGAFEQYF
TGCAGCGTACCGGGACAGGGAGCCTTTGAGCAGTACTTC
>TRBV24-1|few|TRBD1|TRBJ2-1
CATSDAGTGVNEQFF
TGTGCCACCAGTGACGCCGGGACAGGGGTCAATGAGCAGTTCTTC
>TRBV29-1|many|.|TRBJ2-3
CSVEQGLITDTQYF
TGCAGCGTTGAACAGGGTTTAATAACAGATACGCAGTATTTT
>TRBV4-2|.|.|TRBJ2-3
CASSQRLRGPTDTQYF
TGTGCCAGCAGCCAAAGGCTTAGGGGCCCGACAGATACGCAGTATTTT
>TRBV3-1|.|TRBD2|TRBJ2-5
CASSPLAGGRETQYF
TGTGCCAGCAGCCCTCTAGCGGGGGGACGTGAGACCCAGTACTTC
>TRBV30|many|.|TRBJ2-2
CAWSVIRTVRGTGELFF
TGTGCCTGGAGTGTAATTAGGACTGTTCGGGGCACCGGGGAGCTGTTTTTT
>TRBV29-1|few|TRBD1|TRBJ1-5
CSVRQGGNQPQHF
TGCAGCGTCAGACAGGGCGGCAATCAGCCCCAGCATTTT
>TRBV20-1|few|.|TRBJ1-5
CSASQSSNQPQHF
TGCAGTGCTAGCCAGTCTAGCAATCAGCCCCAGCATTTT
>TRBV10-3|.|.|TRBJ2-3
CAISEGGPRTDTQYF
TGTGCCATCAGTGAGGGCGGGCCTCGCACAGATACGCAGTATTTT
>TRBV3-1|few|.|TRBJ2-7
CASSQLDAYAEQYF
TGTGCCAGCAGCCAACTGGACGCATATGCCGAGCAGTACTTC
>TRBV20-1|.|TRBD1|TRBJ1-2
CSARPGQTYGYTF
TGCAGTGCTAGACCGGGACAGACCTATGGCTACACCTTC
>TRBV4-1|few|TRBD2|TRBJ2-1
CASSRELAGGYNEQFF
TGCGCCAGCAGCCGCGAACTAGCGGGGGGATACAATGAGCAGTTCTTC
>TRBV12-3/TRBV12-4|few|.|TRBJ2-1
CACGAGEQFF
TGTGCATGCGGCGCGGGAGAGCAGTTCTTC